In this sample, the clone carrying this TCR beta chain turned up a few times. Antigen unknown. One entry per CDR3 protein, called by TCRdb with MiXCR from the RT-PCR reads. This repertoire shows over 450,000 distinct CDR3 sequences, about an eighth found once; its top ten account for around 12%. This specimen belongs to a study of response to subunit inactivated influenza vaccine. General study points: Each seasonal influenza vaccination recruits few new T cells, the authors suggested.

The CDR3 runs to 13 residues. Germline V gene sequence: CDR1 MDHEN, CDR2 SYDVKM. V lost 10 bases, J lost 2 bases, and 7 bases stayed unmatched. Sequences were derived from PBMCs from blood, sampled roughly 45 days after vaccination. This sequence originates from a man between 45 and 60 years old who received an inactivated influenza vaccine. The chain employs TRBV28 and TRBJ2-7; TRBD2 aligns across 8 bases. The CDR3 nucleotides are TGTGCCACCGGGGGGGCAGCTCCCTACGAGCAGTACTTC. Translation: CATGGAAPYEQYF.